This T cell receptor (beta chain) was identified in a study of blood T cell repertoires in COVID-19. Profiling relied on immunoSEQ multiplex PCR, and the TCRdb table lists in-frame clones only, not all of them. This table has 280,000 or so clones, about 85% appearing once. This CDR3 has 14 residues. Germline values: CDR1 ENHRY, CDR2 SYGVKD. The ends were cut back, 7 bases at V and 5 bases at J, with 16 bases in the middle. The sample consisted of peripheral blood. This chain connects TRBV10-3 to TRBJ2-3, with D tentatively TRBD2 (6 bases). This TCR was sampled from a human donor in a cohort sampled during active COVID-19. The CDR3 reads CAITRSGAGDTQYF. CDR3 DNA: TGTGCCATCACTCGTTCGGGAGCGGGAGATACGCAGTATTTT.